The 20 T cell receptor beta chains listed next were all sequenced from one sample in a study of control samples from healthy donors and cancer patients. Here immunoSEQ multiplex PCR was the method, and the copy in TCRdb shows in-frame clones only, minus some. The table has hundreds of thousands of clones, 80% to 95% seen once. Material: PBMCs. These receptors were taken from a man in his forties or fifties with head and neck cancer.

This chain connects TRBV3-1 (or the pseudogene TRBV3-2) to TRBJ2-7; a weak D match, TRBD2 (5 bases). The CDR3 sequence is 14 residues long. Germline CDR1 is LGHDT and CDR2 is YNNKEL (reference sequence). Trimming shortened V by 5 bases and J by 3 bases, and 14 bases separated the two germline ends. CDR3 sequence (DNA): TGTGCCAGCAGCGCCTTTGCAGACTACTACGAGCAGTACTTC. This sequence encodes CASSAFADYYEQYF.

In DNA, the CDR3 is TGTGCCAGCAGTGAAATGGCAGGGAGGGCGGCCTATAATTCACCCCTCCACTTT. It specifies CASSEMAGRAAYNSPLHF. The chain links TRBV6-1 to TRBJ1-6; tentative D call: TRBD1 (5 bases). Trimming left V 2 bases short and J 2 bases short, with 16 bases between. The CDR3 covers 18 residues. The germline CDR1 and CDR2 sequences are MNHNS and SASEGT.

Comment on this clone: At one boundary the junction diverges from the germline segment, which might be a read error. The J gene is TRBJ1-2, the V gene TRBV6-1; D unclear. Germline values: CDR1 MNHNS, CDR2 SASEGT. The CDR3 has 13 amino acids. CDR3 sequence reads: CASSEAFSAWASF. The CDR3 bases are TGTGCCAGCAGTGAAGCGTTCTCCGCGTGGGCCTCTTTC.

The chain links TRBV19 to TRBJ2-1; 9 bases align to TRBD2. With 6 bases clipped from V and 0 bases from J, the junction kept 12 bases outside the gene matches. The V gene's germline CDR1 is LNHDA and CDR2 SQIVND (reference sequence). This CDR3 comprises 18 residues. This CDR3 is CASSPTSGYASSYNEQFF. The CDR3 bases are TGTGCCAGTAGCCCTACTAGCGGGTACGCTAGCTCCTACAATGAGCAGTTCTTC.

This clone was detected only once. Other DNA sequences in this sample translate to the same CDR3. The chain carries TRBV5-1 and TRBJ2-3, with TRBD2 identical over 10 bases. This CDR3 has 16 amino acids. Germline CDR1 is SGHRS and CDR2 is YFSETQ. V was clipped by 0 bases and J by 5 bases; unmatched bases: 6. The CDR3 reads CASSLVLAGGGDTQYF. The CDR3 nucleotides read TGCGCCAGCAGCTTGGTCTTAGCGGGAGGAGGAGATACGCAGTATTTT.

The rearrangement uses TRBV24-1 and TRBJ2-4; D is possibly TRBD2 (5 bases). Germline V CDR1 and CDR2: KGHDR, SFDVKD. V was clipped by 7 bases and J by 6 bases, with 6 bases between them. The CDR3 loop spans 11 amino acids. The CDR3 nucleotides are TGTGCCACCAGCCGGGGAAACATTCAGTACTTC. This translates into CATSRGNIQYF.

The CDR3 nucleotides are TGTGCCAGCAGCCAAACCGGGACAGGGAGCAATCAGCCCCAGCATTTT. Translating it yields CASSQTGTGSNQPQHF. V and J are TRBV4-2 and TRBJ1-5; 9 positions agree with TRBD1. CDR1 is LGHNA and CDR2 is YNFKEQ in the germline V gene. The CDR3 runs to 16 residues. V lost 2 bases, J lost 1 base, and 3 bases stayed unmatched.

The genes are TRBV27 and TRBJ1-1, with TRBD1 as a possible D gene (5 bases). Between the trimmed V and J ends, which lost 5 bases and 4 bases, there was a span of 11 bases. Looked up from germline, CDR1 is MNHEY and CDR2 is SMNVEV (reference sequence). The CDR3 has 13 amino acids. DNA of the CDR3: TGTGCCAGCAGTAGGGGTGGGGGCACTGAAGCTTTCTTT. Translation: CASSRGGGTEAFF.

This chain uses TRBV11-2 with TRBJ2-3; 14 bases match TRBD2. J lost 4 bases, V lost 1 base, and 7 bases had no gene match. CDR1 is SGHAT, CDR2 FQNNGV, per germline. This CDR3 region has 18 residues. The CDR3 here is CASSLGLAGGPSPDTQYF. CDR3 DNA sequence: TGTGCCAGCAGCTTAGGACTAGCGGGAGGGCCTAGCCCAGATACGCAGTATTTT.

The chain employs TRBV6-5 and TRBJ2-7; weak D call: TRBD1 (7 bases). V was pared by 2 bases and J by 9 bases, with 20 bases between. Germline values: CDR1 MNHEY, CDR2 SVGAGI. This CDR3 is 15 amino acids long. The CDR3 DNA reads as TGTGCCAGCAGTTACCTAGGAGGGGACAGAAGCGGGCAGTACTTC. Protein product: CASSYLGGDRSGQYF.

This chain connects TRBV19 to TRBJ2-2; tentatively, D is TRBD2 (5 bases). V was pared by 5 bases and J by 5 bases, with 24 bases between. Looked up from germline, CDR1 is LNHDA and CDR2 is SQIVND (reference sequence). The CDR3 covers 18 residues. The CDR3 DNA is TGTGCCAGTAGTTGGTTAGGTGCCGATCCACCGGGGACCGGGGAGCTGTTTTTT. Translation: CASSWLGADPPGTGELFF.

This clone was seen a single time. V usage is TRBV24-1 and J usage is TRBJ2-5; TRBD2 matches at 7 bases. Germline lookup yields CDR1 KGHDR and CDR2 SFDVKD. This CDR3 is 13 amino acids long. Trimming at V came to 9 bases and at J to 2 bases, leaving 5 bases not matched to a gene. For the CDR3, the DNA is TGTGCCACCGGCAAGCGGGGACAAGAGACCCAGTACTTC. Translating gives CATGKRGQETQYF.

The V call is TRBV5-1, the J call TRBJ1-6; 7 bases match TRBD1. J lost 6 bases, V lost 1 base, and 7 bases had no gene match. The CDR3 spans 16 residues. The germline V gene encodes CDR1 SGHRS and CDR2 YFSETQ. CDR3 DNA: TGCGCCAGCAGCTTGAGCGGGACAGCAACTAATTCACCCCTCCACTTT. It is translated as CASSLSGTATNSPLHF.

This clone was observed once. This sequence joins TRBV27 and TRBJ1-1; D is undetermined. V was clipped by 6 bases and J by 0 bases, with 14 bases between them. The germline V gene has CDR1 MNHEY and CDR2 SMNVEV (reference sequence). The CDR3 sequence is 15 residues long. The CDR3 bases are TGTGCCAGCAGCATCCCCGGTTCGGTGAACACTGAAGCTTTCTTT. Amino acid sequence: CASSIPGSVNTEAFF.

The CDR3 coding sequence is TGTGCCAGCAGACTCGGACAGGGTCCAGATACGCAGTATTTT. Amino acids: CASRLGQGPDTQYF. The gene calls are TRBV2 and TRBJ2-3; the match to TRBD1 covers 8 bases. CDR1 and CDR2 from the germline V gene are SNHLY and FYNNEI. The V segment lost 6 bases and the J segment 4 bases; nucleotides outside the gene matches: 6. This CDR3 region has 14 residues. The complete variable domain, with remaining parts taken from reference TRBV2 and TRBJ2-3, reads EPEVTQTPSHQVTQMGQEVILRCVPISNHLYFYWYRQILGQKVEFLVSFYNNEISEKSEIFDDQFSVERPDGSNFTLKIRSTKLEDSAMYFCASRLGQGPDTQYFGPGTRLTVL.

The count of this clone is one. The J gene is TRBJ2-5, the V gene TRBV19; D possibly corresponds to TRBD1 (5 bases). Per the germline V gene, CDR1 is LNHDA and CDR2 is SQIVND (reference sequence). CDR3 length: 14 amino acids. The ends were cut back, 3 bases at V and 1 base at J, with 9 bases in the middle. CDR3 in amino acids: CASSITTVQETQYF. Written as DNA, the CDR3 is TGTGCCAGTAGTATTACGACAGTCCAAGAGACCCAGTACTTC. Full variable domain (rest looked up from reference TRBV19 and TRBJ2-5): DGGITQSPKYLFRKEGQNVTLSCEQNLNHDAMYWYRQDPGQGLRLIYYSQIVNDFQKGDIAEGYSVSREKKESFPLTVTSAQKNPTAFYLCASSITTVQETQYFGPGTRLLVL.

This chain connects TRBV6-2 or TRBV6-3 to TRBJ2-1; weak D call: TRBD2 (6 bases). The CDR3 loop spans 17 amino acids. Looked up from germline, CDR1 is MNHEY and CDR2 is SVGEGT. V lost 2 bases, J lost 1 base, and 15 bases lay in between. The CDR3 DNA reads as TGTGCCAGCAGTTACCGACCGGGAGTTTCTTCCTACAATGAGCAGTTCTTC. Its protein is CASSYRPGVSSYNEQFF.

CDR3 sequence: CASGLNAGTEAFF. The CDR3, as DNA: TGTGCTAGTGGTTTGAACGCGGGCACTGAAGCTTTCTTT. The rearrangement uses TRBV12-5 and TRBJ1-1; unclear D gene. Between the trimmed V and J ends, which lost 2 bases and 4 bases, there was a span of 8 bases. CDR3 length equals 13 residues. Germline V gene data show CDR1 as LGHNT and CDR2 as FRNRAP.

This chain uses TRBV5-4 with TRBJ1-4; 8 nucleotides agree with TRBD1. The CDR3 sequence is 16 residues long. The V segment lost 4 bases and the J segment 0 bases; nucleotides outside the gene matches: 5. Germline V CDR1 and CDR2: SGHNT, YYREEE (reference sequence). The CDR3 sequence: CASSHGQGPTNEKLFF. In DNA form, the CDR3 reads TGTGCCAGCAGCCACGGACAGGGACCAACTAATGAAAAACTGTTTTTT.

The V call is TRBV28, the J call TRBJ1-1, with unresolved D. The CDR3 totals 16 residues. Germline V lookup: CDR1 MDHEN, CDR2 SYDVKM. Deletions cut 7 bases from V and 1 base from J, with 19 bases between. CDR3 nucleotide sequence: TGTGCCAGCACCCCGCCGAGGGAATTCTGGAACACTGAAGCTTTCTTT. Amino acid sequence: CASTPPREFWNTEAFF.